Listed below are T cell receptor beta chains from one sample, sequenced in a study of response to subunit inactivated influenza vaccine. TCRdb independently ran MiXCR on the RT-PCR reads; one entry per CDR3 protein. Of 500,000 or so distinct CDR3 sequences listed, about 15% are singletons. The specimen was CD4+ T cells sorted from PBMCs, collected less than 30 months after vaccination. The receptors were gathered from a man between 50 and 69 years old who received an inactivated influenza vaccine. Each CDR3 is given with its conserved first and last residue. Fields, in order: V gene, D gene, clone size, J gene, CDR3 DNA, CDR3 protein. A D gene is named only where the DNA matches it firmly. The listing skips clone size in some rows; elsewhere it reads once, few, many or a size class.

v_call: TRBV5-1; d_call: -; clone_size: many; j_call: TRBJ2-7; cdr3_nt: TGCGCCAGCAGCCGGGACGGGAGCTCCTACGAGCAGTACTTC; cdr3_aa: CASSRDGSSYEQYF
v_call: TRBV4-2; d_call: TRBD1; clone_size: -; j_call: TRBJ1-5; cdr3_nt: TGTGCCAGCAGCCCACACAGGGGTCAGCCCCAGCATTTT; cdr3_aa: CASSPHRGQPQHF
v_call: TRBV29-1; d_call: TRBD1; clone_size: many; j_call: TRBJ2-7; cdr3_nt: TGCAGCGCCCGGACAGGGTTGAGAGAGCAGTACTTC; cdr3_aa: CSARTGLREQYF
v_call: TRBV11-1; d_call: TRBD1; clone_size: once; j_call: TRBJ1-5; cdr3_nt: TGTGCCAGCAGCTTGGCGACAGGGCAGCCCCAGCATTTT; cdr3_aa: CASSLATGQPQHF
v_call: TRBV5-1; d_call: TRBD1; clone_size: -; j_call: TRBJ2-7; cdr3_nt: TGCGCCAGCAGATCTCGGGACAGGGGGACCTACGAGCAGTACTTC; cdr3_aa: CASRSRDRGTYEQYF
v_call: TRBV15; d_call: -; clone_size: few; j_call: TRBJ2-1; cdr3_nt: TGTGCCACCAGCAGAATGTGGGGAAATGAGCAGTTCTTC; cdr3_aa: CATSRMWGNEQFF
v_call: TRBV27; d_call: -; clone_size: many; j_call: TRBJ2-7; cdr3_nt: TGTGCCAGCAGTCCGACAGCTAACCACGAGCAGTACTTC; cdr3_aa: CASSPTANHEQYF
v_call: TRBV6-2/TRBV6-3; d_call: -; clone_size: few; j_call: TRBJ2-7; cdr3_nt: TGTGCCCCTGCCCGGCTAGCGAAAGAGCAGTACTTC; cdr3_aa: CAPARLAKEQYF
v_call: TRBV7-2; d_call: -; clone_size: -; j_call: TRBJ2-5; cdr3_nt: TGTGCCAGCAGCTGGGGAACAGGGGGGGAAGAGACCCAGTACTTC; cdr3_aa: CASSWGTGGEETQYF
v_call: TRBV15; d_call: -; clone_size: -; j_call: TRBJ2-6; cdr3_nt: TGTGCCACCAGCGATGGGAGCTCTGGGGCCAACGTCCTGACTTTC; cdr3_aa: CATSDGSSGANVLTF
v_call: TRBV7-9; d_call: -; clone_size: -; j_call: TRBJ2-7; cdr3_nt: TGTGCCAGCAGCTTATTAGGGTCAGGGTCCTACGAGCAGTACTTC; cdr3_aa: CASSLLGSGSYEQYF
v_call: TRBV28; d_call: -; clone_size: few; j_call: TRBJ2-7; cdr3_nt: TGTGCCAGCAGTTCGCCGACTCAGTCCTACGAGCAGTACTTC; cdr3_aa: CASSSPTQSYEQYF
v_call: TRBV6-2/TRBV6-3; d_call: -; clone_size: -; j_call: TRBJ2-7; cdr3_nt: TGTGCCACCTGGGACGCGTACGAGCAGTACTTC; cdr3_aa: CATWDAYEQYF
v_call: TRBV10-3; d_call: -; clone_size: -; j_call: TRBJ2-3; cdr3_nt: TGTGCCATCAGTCCCCAGGGAGCAGATACGCAGTATTTT; cdr3_aa: CAISPQGADTQYF
v_call: TRBV7-7; d_call: TRBD1; clone_size: few; j_call: TRBJ1-2; cdr3_nt: TGTGCTAGCAGCTTAGGGGACAGCAAAACTAACTATGGCTACACCTTC; cdr3_aa: CASSLGDSKTNYGYTF
v_call: TRBV6-5; d_call: TRBD2; clone_size: many; j_call: TRBJ2-1; cdr3_nt: TGTGCCAGCAGTTACCGGGCGGGAGTTGTTGATGAGCAGTTCTTC; cdr3_aa: CASSYRAGVVDEQFF
v_call: TRBV5-1; d_call: -; clone_size: many; j_call: TRBJ2-3; cdr3_nt: TGCGCTACTGGTAGGGAGAGCACAGATACGCAGTATTTT; cdr3_aa: CATGRESTDTQYF
v_call: TRBV4-1; d_call: -; clone_size: -; j_call: TRBJ1-1; cdr3_nt: TGCGCCAGCAGAAAATCGGTCAACACTGAAGCTTTCTTT; cdr3_aa: CASRKSVNTEAFF
v_call: TRBV10-3; d_call: -; clone_size: few; j_call: TRBJ2-7; cdr3_nt: TGTGCCATCAGTACCACAATCAGGGGCATCGAGCAGTACTTC; cdr3_aa: CAISTTIRGIEQYF
v_call: TRBV6-1; d_call: TRBD1; clone_size: -; j_call: TRBJ2-1; cdr3_nt: TGTGCCAGCGGGGCAGGGGGTACTTACAATGAGCAGTTCTTC; cdr3_aa: CASGAGGTYNEQFF
v_call: TRBV5-5; d_call: -; clone_size: few; j_call: TRBJ2-5; cdr3_nt: TGTGCCAGCAGCTGGGGGGGCCTGGAGACCCAGTACTTC; cdr3_aa: CASSWGGLETQYF
v_call: TRBV20-1; d_call: -; clone_size: once; j_call: TRBJ2-7; cdr3_nt: TGCAGTGCTAGAGGAGGGACGGGCTCCTACGAGCAGTACTTC; cdr3_aa: CSARGGTGSYEQYF
v_call: TRBV25-1; d_call: -; clone_size: -; j_call: TRBJ1-5; cdr3_nt: TGTGCCAGCAGTGATTTTTACAGGCTTTATCAGCCCCAGCATTTT; cdr3_aa: CASSDFYRLYQPQHF
v_call: TRBV12-3/TRBV12-4; d_call: -; clone_size: many; j_call: TRBJ2-7; cdr3_nt: TGTGCCAGCAGGAAAACAGGGAACGAGCAGTACTTC; cdr3_aa: CASRKTGNEQYF
v_call: TRBV11-2; d_call: -; clone_size: few; j_call: TRBJ2-7; cdr3_nt: TGTGCCAGCAGCGGATTCAGGGGGGGTCTCGAGCAGTACTTC; cdr3_aa: CASSGFRGGLEQYF
v_call: TRBV5-1; d_call: TRBD1; clone_size: few; j_call: TRBJ1-1; cdr3_nt: TGCGCCAGCCGCTCGGGACAGGGGGTGACTGAAGCTTTCTTT; cdr3_aa: CASRSGQGVTEAFF
v_call: TRBV6-5; d_call: -; clone_size: few; j_call: TRBJ1-6; cdr3_nt: TGTGCCAGCAGTTACGAGGCAGGGACTAATTCACCCCTCCACTTT; cdr3_aa: CASSYEAGTNSPLHF
v_call: TRBV10-2; d_call: -; clone_size: -; j_call: TRBJ2-7; cdr3_nt: TGCGCCAGCAGTAGCCTGGCAGGGAAGGACGAGCAGTACTTC; cdr3_aa: CASSSLAGKDEQYF
v_call: TRBV14; d_call: -; clone_size: few; j_call: TRBJ1-1; cdr3_nt: TGTGCCAGCAGCCGGTTGGGGGCGGGGGCTAACACTGAAGCTTTCTTT; cdr3_aa: CASSRLGAGANTEAFF
v_call: TRBV5-1; d_call: -; clone_size: -; j_call: TRBJ2-5; cdr3_nt: TGCGCCAGCAGCCCCCAGGGCGTAGAGACCCAGTACTTC; cdr3_aa: CASSPQGVETQYF
v_call: TRBV28; d_call: TRBD2; clone_size: -; j_call: TRBJ2-3; cdr3_nt: TGTGCCAGCAGTCGACTAGCCGCAAAGCAGTATTTT; cdr3_aa: CASSRLAAKQYF
v_call: TRBV5-5; d_call: -; clone_size: many; j_call: TRBJ1-6; cdr3_nt: TGTGCCAGCAGCGACACCAGGAGCTCCTATAATTCACCCCTCCACTTT; cdr3_aa: CASSDTRSSYNSPLHF
v_call: TRBV20-1; d_call: -; clone_size: many; j_call: TRBJ2-7; cdr3_nt: TGCAGTGCTCGGAGCTCCTACGAGCAGTACTTC; cdr3_aa: CSARSSYEQYF
v_call: TRBV6-1; d_call: -; clone_size: -; j_call: TRBJ2-6; cdr3_nt: TGTGCCAGCACCTTCCTTAGGTCCGACTCTGGGGCCAACGTCCTGACTTTC; cdr3_aa: CASTFLRSDSGANVLTF
v_call: TRBV6-2/TRBV6-3; d_call: TRBD1; clone_size: -; j_call: TRBJ2-7; cdr3_nt: TGTGCCAGCGTCCCCGGGACAGTTTACGAGCAGTACTTC; cdr3_aa: CASVPGTVYEQYF
v_call: TRBV12-3/TRBV12-4; d_call: -; clone_size: -; j_call: TRBJ2-5; cdr3_nt: TGTGCCAGCAGTTTAGGTGGCTCGTCGTCAAAGACCCAGTACTTC; cdr3_aa: CASSLGGSSSKTQYF
v_call: TRBV5-1; d_call: -; clone_size: few; j_call: TRBJ1-5; cdr3_nt: TGCGCCAGCAGCTTGGTGGGGGGCACGGGTCAGCCCCAGCATTTT; cdr3_aa: CASSLVGGTGQPQHF
v_call: TRBV29-1; d_call: -; clone_size: few; j_call: TRBJ2-4; cdr3_nt: TGCAGCGCCGCTGGAGGCGGGAAGGGGCAAAACATTCAGTACTTC; cdr3_aa: CSAAGGGKGQNIQYF
v_call: TRBV7-9; d_call: TRBD1; clone_size: -; j_call: TRBJ2-7; cdr3_nt: TGTGCCAGCAGCTTAACAGGGGACTCCTACGAGCAGTACTTC; cdr3_aa: CASSLTGDSYEQYF
v_call: TRBV5-6; d_call: -; clone_size: -; j_call: TRBJ2-2; cdr3_nt: TGTGCCAGCAGAGGTGGGGGGCTTCGCACCGGGGAGCTGTTTTTT; cdr3_aa: CASRGGGLRTGELFF
v_call: TRBV6-5; d_call: -; clone_size: -; j_call: TRBJ1-1; cdr3_nt: TGTGCCAGCAGTTCGTACTCCTCGGGGAACACTGAAGCTTTCTTT; cdr3_aa: CASSSYSSGNTEAFF
v_call: TRBV29-1; d_call: -; clone_size: many; j_call: TRBJ2-5; cdr3_nt: TGCAGCGTTGAATGGGTGCGGGGGCCACACCAAGAGACCCAGTACTTC; cdr3_aa: CSVEWVRGPHQETQYF
v_call: TRBV10-3; d_call: -; clone_size: many; j_call: TRBJ1-5; cdr3_nt: TGTGCCATCAGTGAGTCCGTGACCCAGCCCCAGCATTTT; cdr3_aa: CAISESVTQPQHF
v_call: TRBV2; d_call: TRBD1; clone_size: many; j_call: TRBJ1-2; cdr3_nt: TGTGCCAGCAGTGAAGGGACAGGAGATAAGTATGGCTACACCTTC; cdr3_aa: CASSEGTGDKYGYTF
v_call: TRBV7-8; d_call: TRBD2; clone_size: -; j_call: TRBJ2-5; cdr3_nt: TGTGCCAGCCTCGCGGGGGGCGGGAAGACCCAGTACTTC; cdr3_aa: CASLAGGGKTQYF
v_call: TRBV20-1; d_call: TRBD1; clone_size: few; j_call: TRBJ2-3; cdr3_nt: TGTAGTGCTAGTACCTACAGGGGGAGGACAGATACGCAGTATTTT; cdr3_aa: CSASTYRGRTDTQYF
v_call: TRBV29-1; d_call: -; clone_size: few; j_call: TRBJ2-1; cdr3_nt: TGCAGCGTCGCTAGGGGGAATGAGCAGTTCTTC; cdr3_aa: CSVARGNEQFF
v_call: TRBV4-3; d_call: -; clone_size: -; j_call: TRBJ1-4; cdr3_nt: TGCGCCAGCAGCCAAGGACTCAGGGGAGCAGCAACTAATGAAAAACTGTTTTTT; cdr3_aa: CASSQGLRGAATNEKLFF
v_call: TRBV10-3; d_call: -; clone_size: many; j_call: TRBJ2-5; cdr3_nt: TGTGCCATCAGTCAAGCCGGGACTGGCGGGGTAGAGACCCAGTACTTC; cdr3_aa: CAISQAGTGGVETQYF
v_call: TRBV4-1; d_call: TRBD2; clone_size: few; j_call: TRBJ2-1; cdr3_nt: TGCGCCAGCAGCCAAGATTTCCCAAGCGGGGATCAGTTCTTC; cdr3_aa: CASSQDFPSGDQFF
v_call: TRBV2; d_call: -; clone_size: few; j_call: TRBJ2-7; cdr3_nt: TGTGCCAGCAGTGGACCGGGATTTGAGCAGTACTTC; cdr3_aa: CASSGPGFEQYF
v_call: TRBV6-2/TRBV6-3; d_call: -; clone_size: few; j_call: TRBJ2-7; cdr3_nt: TGTGCCAGCAGTTACCCTACAAGTAACGAGCAGTACTTC; cdr3_aa: CASSYPTSNEQYF
v_call: TRBV12-3/TRBV12-4; d_call: -; clone_size: many; j_call: TRBJ2-3; cdr3_nt: TGCGCCAGCAGCTTGGACAGTACGAGCACAGATACGCAGTATTTT; cdr3_aa: CASSLDSTSTDTQYF
v_call: TRBV7-9; d_call: TRBD1; clone_size: -; j_call: TRBJ2-5; cdr3_nt: TGTGCCAGCAGCAGACCCGGGACAGGGGAAGAGACCCAGTACTTC; cdr3_aa: CASSRPGTGEETQYF
v_call: TRBV29-1; d_call: -; clone_size: many; j_call: TRBJ1-5; cdr3_nt: TGCAGCGTAGGCCTCAACGGGGTGAGCTATCAGCCCCAGCATTTT; cdr3_aa: CSVGLNGVSYQPQHF
v_call: TRBV4-2; d_call: TRBD2; clone_size: -; j_call: TRBJ2-5; cdr3_nt: TGTGCCAGCAGCCAAGACTGGACTAGCGGGCTCCAAGAGACCCAGTACTTC; cdr3_aa: CASSQDWTSGLQETQYF
v_call: TRBV10-3; d_call: TRBD1; clone_size: few; j_call: TRBJ2-2; cdr3_nt: TGTGCCATCAGTGCCGGGACAGCCCGTCGGAACACCGGGGAGCTGTTTTTT; cdr3_aa: CAISAGTARRNTGELFF
v_call: TRBV4-3; d_call: -; clone_size: few; j_call: TRBJ2-3; cdr3_nt: TGCGCCAGCAGCCAAGACAGGGTCAGAGGAGATACGCAGTATTTT; cdr3_aa: CASSQDRVRGDTQYF
v_call: TRBV4-2; d_call: TRBD1; clone_size: many; j_call: TRBJ1-1; cdr3_nt: TGTGCCAGCAGCCAAGGGGGCAGGGGGACTGAAGCTTTCTTT; cdr3_aa: CASSQGGRGTEAFF